The rows below give T cell receptor beta chains drawn from one sample of a study of T cells in Graves' hyperthyroidism and ophthalmopathy. TCRdb ran MiXCR on the multiplex PCR reads and lists one entry per CDR3 protein. The table shows some 440,000 distinct CDR3 sequences, with 15% to 18% occurring only once. The sequencing sample was made of blood. The receptors were sampled from a woman aged 18-29 years with Graves' hyperthyroidism. Both conserved end residues are part of each CDR3. Fields, in order: V gene, D gene, CDR3 protein. The D gene is left open where the match is weak.

TRBV5-1 TRBD2 CASSLVSGIYEQYF
TRBV18 NA CASSPFRAIPNYYGYTF
TRBV24-1 NA CATSDPGRQYF
TRBV12-3/TRBV12-4 TRBD1 CASSPRDSAEGYTF
TRBV5-5 NA CASSLAWLWETQYF
TRBV10-1 NA CASSRTEGNPYNYGYTF
TRBV24-1 NA CATSDPPGEAFF
TRBV4-1 NA CASSQGRGTQETQYF
TRBV6-2/TRBV6-3 NA CASSYSYRVGSETQYF
TRBV6-1 TRBD2 CASSEAGVAGGSNTGELFF
TRBV3-1 NA CASSQVVVGIPGANVLTF
TRBV19 NA CASSISINWGRENTEAFF
TRBV27 TRBD1 CASSFSGQGNTGELFF
TRBV20-1 NA CSVYSGANVLTF
TRBV19 TRBD1 CASKIDRGSVQPQHF
TRBV28 TRBD2 CASRQTGGSGQQIPYEQYF
TRBV19 TRBD2 CASSKTPRTSGAYNEQFF
TRBV2 NA CASSEEGLGQYF
TRBV6-1 NA CASRPSPANQPQHF
TRBV18 NA CASSPLRAEAFF
TRBV6-4 TRBD1 CASSLTGTGGTDTQYF
TRBV28 TRBD1 CASSSTGGKSSYEQYF
TRBV7-9 NA CASSLAGITEAFF
TRBV4-2 TRBD1 CASSQLYRGPDEKLFF
TRBV7-3 TRBD1 CASSPSGTGANSYEQYF
TRBV7-8 TRBD1 CASSPETGRNTEAFF
TRBV13 NA CASSLFGDTGELFF
TRBV24-1 NA CATSDSGQRSGETQYF
TRBV19 TRBD1 CASSPRRRIGTGGDEQYF
TRBV5-1 NA CASSFERSSYEQYF
TRBV11-2 NA CASSLVSPSTDTQYF
TRBV11-2 TRBD2 CASSATSGKVNEQFF
TRBV2 NA CASSVARVYEQYF
TRBV7-2 NA CASSLHKNYGYTF
TRBV20-1 NA CSARDQYEQYF
TRBV27 TRBD1 CASSPDRGGINYGYTF
TRBV5-6 NA CASSLFGRRVGETQYF
TRBV7-9 TRBD1 CASSPTGDMTFF
TRBV19 NA CASSPGRGTPGYGYTF
TRBV7-2 NA CASSLYWEWGEKLFF
TRBV11-2 NA CASSSSVGQGYGYTF
TRBV12-3/TRBV12-4 NA CASSIGVVYNSPLHF
TRBV20-1 TRBD1 CSAERTGAGNTIYF
TRBV11-3 TRBD2 CASSYSFRGGNEQFF
TRBV5-1 NA CASSSRPNPGHEQYF
TRBV12-3/TRBV12-4 NA CASSLGDPGANVLTF
TRBV27 TRBD1 CASRRQGSSGNTIYF
TRBV7-2 NA CASSLDSAENYGYTF
TRBV27 TRBD1 CASSETEGQQETQYF
TRBV5-1 NA CASSLEFRLVTDTQYF
TRBV11-1 TRBD2 CASSPGLAGGSYNEKFF
TRBV24-1 NA CATSDPRRVAGELFF